The 8 T cell receptor beta chains presented below share a single source sample, sequenced in a study of molecular identifiers for immune sequencing clone quantification. Via MiXCR, TCRdb re-called the PCR reads, giving one row per CDR3 protein. The sample holds around 40,000 distinct CDR3 sequences; 19% are singletons and the top ten take more than 0.9%. The sequenced sample consisted of naive CD8+ T cells from blood, with Jurkat cell RNA spiked in. Subset meaning: FACS-sorted CD8+CD4-CCR7+CD45RA+ naive T cells. The receptor source for this set is a human donor in good health. Some libraries in this study had Jurkat cell RNA spiked in.

This clonotype was detected ten times or more. This chain links TRBV29-1 with TRBJ2-1; D unclear. The CDR3 length is 14 residues. V was shortened by 7 bases and J by 0 bases, with 13 bases between the two germline ends. Germline V lookup: CDR1 SQVTM, CDR2 ANQGSEA. The DNA of the CDR3 is TGCAGCGCAAGAGACACCCTCTCCTACAATGAGCAGTTCTTC. This translates into CSARDTLSYNEQFF.

Many counts were recorded for this clonotype. The V gene is TRBV12-3 or TRBV12-4, the J gene TRBJ1-1; D unclear. V was trimmed by 11 bases and J by 13 bases, leaving 20 bases between them. The CDR3 has 11 residues. CDR3 amino acids: CAAGLGQACFF. The CDR3 region has the DNA TGTGCCGCGGGTTTAGGCCAGGCTTGTTTCTTT.

This clonotype was counted at least ten times. The rearrangement joins TRBV7-9 to TRBJ1-1; maybe TRBD1 (5 bases). The CDR3 sequence is 16 residues long. Trimming pared 2 bases from V and 0 bases from J, leaving 13 bases between. Germline V lookup: CDR1 SEHNR, CDR2 FQNEAQ (reference sequence). The CDR3 is CASSLWGGPLNTEAFF. Here the CDR3 DNA reads TGTGCCAGCAGCTTATGGGGCGGCCCCTTGAACACTGAAGCTTTCTTT.

This clonotype was counted ten times or more. The CDR3 coding sequence is TGTGCCAGCAGTCTGGACAGGGGTTATGAGTTCTTC. Translated: CASSLDRGYEFF. The V and J genes are TRBV27 and TRBJ2-1; 9 bases agree with TRBD1. CDR1 is MNHEY, CDR2 SMNVEV, per germline (reference sequence). The CDR3 covers 12 residues. Trimming removed 5 bases from V and 14 bases from J; junction bases left unmatched: 7.

This clonotype was seen repeatedly, ten times or more. The chain joins TRBV7-2 to TRBJ2-7; D remains unclear. Germline CDR1 and CDR2: SGHTA and FQGNSA. The CDR3 consists of 12 residues. V dropped 4 bases and J dropped 4 bases, with 8 bases sitting between them. This CDR3 reads CASSSPGYEQYF. The DNA of the CDR3 is TGTGCCAGCAGCTCACCGGGTTACGAGCAGTACTTC.

This clonotype was observed at least ten times. The rearrangement uses TRBV27 and TRBJ2-3; D possibly corresponds to TRBD2 (5 bases). The CDR3 consists of 13 residues. The germline CDR1 and CDR2 sequences are MNHEY and SMNVEV (reference sequence). Trimming stripped 6 bases from V and 2 bases from J, with 9 bases between. The CDR3 reads CASSGLLTDTQYF. CDR3 in DNA: TGTGCCAGCAGCGGACTTCTCACAGATACGCAGTATTTT.

Many counts were recorded for this clonotype. The rearrangement uses TRBV19 and TRBJ1-1, with a weak D call TRBD1 (6 bases). The CDR3 length is 13 residues. The germline CDR1 and CDR2 sequences are LNHDA and SQIVND (reference sequence). Deletions cut 7 bases from V and 4 bases from J, with 13 bases between. This CDR3 is CASTWGGGTEAFF. The CDR3 nucleotides read TGTGCCAGTACTTGGGGAGGGGGCACTGAAGCTTTCTTT.

This clonotype was counted at least ten times. J is TRBJ1-1 and V is TRBV7-9, with a possible D match to TRBD1 (6 bases). The V gene's germline CDR1 is SEHNR and CDR2 FQNEAQ (reference sequence). V lost 5 bases and J lost 5, with 21 bases in between. This CDR3 region has 16 residues. In nucleotides, the CDR3 is TGTGCCAGCAGCCCACAGGGCGGGGTCTCGGTTACTGAAGCTTTCTTT. Its protein is CASSPQGGVSVTEAFF.